Below are 19 T cell receptor beta chains sequenced from a single sample in a study of blood T cell repertoires in COVID-19. The protocol was immunoSEQ multiplex PCR, while the TCRdb copy is restricted to in-frame clones and leaves out a portion. The sample consists of approximately 150,000 clones, about 87% of them appearing once. The sequenced material came from peripheral blood. The receptors come from a man aged 45-60 years who had recovered from COVID-19.

V and J are TRBV12-5 and TRBJ2-7, with D perhaps matching TRBD1 (5 bases). V dropped 1 base and J dropped 2 bases, with 15 bases sitting between them. CDR1 is LGHNT and CDR2 is FRNRAP in the germline V gene. The CDR3 runs 16 residues. The chain's CDR3 is CASGLAYLTVAYEQYF. The CDR3 DNA reads as TGTGCTAGTGGTTTGGCTTATTTGACAGTAGCCTACGAGCAGTACTTC. The full variable domain, its missing parts supplied by reference TRBV12-5 and TRBJ2-7, is DARVTQTPRHKVTEMGQEVTMRCQPILGHNTVFWYRQTMMQGLELLAYFRNRAPLDDSGMPKDRFSAEMPDATLATLKIQPSEPRDSAVYFCASGLAYLTVAYEQYFGPGTRLTVT.

V gene TRBV4-1 combines with J gene TRBJ1-6; maybe TRBD1 (5 bases). The CDR3 has 16 amino acids. CDR1 is MGHRA and CDR2 is YSYEKL in the germline V gene. V shed 3 bases and J shed 9 bases, with 18 bases lying between them. This CDR3 is CASSQRQKQDASPLHF. CDR3 in DNA: TGCGCCAGCAGCCAGAGACAGAAGCAGGATGCTTCACCCCTCCACTTT.

The chain has TRBV13 and TRBJ1-2; 9 bases agree with TRBD1. V shed 4 bases and J 4 bases; nucleotides not matched to a gene: 13. The CDR3 runs to 17 residues. In germline, CDR1 is PRHDT, CDR2 FYEKMQ (reference sequence). In nucleotides, the CDR3 is TGTGCCAGCAGCTCAACACTTAGACAGGGGGTTAGCTATGGCTACACCTTC. This sequence encodes CASSSTLRQGVSYGYTF.

This rearrangement joins TRBV27 to TRBJ2-1; 13 positions agree with TRBD2. The V gene end was trimmed by 7 bases and the J gene end by 3 bases; junction bases not matched to a gene: 6. Germline lookup yields CDR1 MNHEY and CDR2 SMNVEV (reference sequence). The CDR3 contains 16 residues. CDR3 amino acids: CASNRLAGGYYNEQFF. In DNA, the CDR3 is TGTGCCAGCAACAGACTAGCGGGGGGTTACTACAATGAGCAGTTCTTC.

V and J are TRBV20-1 and TRBJ1-1; D gene unclear. Trimming removed 3 bases from V and 0 bases from J, with 20 bases in between. The CDR3 spans 17 residues. Per germline, CDR1 DFQATT and CDR2 SNEGSKA (reference sequence). CDR3 residues: CSASGVQPGIMNTEAFF. CDR3 in DNA: TGCAGTGCTAGTGGGGTTCAACCGGGGATAATGAACACTGAAGCTTTCTTT.

The chain uses TRBV5-4 and TRBJ1-2; 9 positions match TRBD1. The V gene end was trimmed by 4 bases and the J gene end by 5 bases; junction bases not matched to a gene: 6. This CDR3 spans 14 amino acids. Germline V CDR1 and CDR2: SGHNT, YYREEE (reference sequence). The CDR3 nucleotides read TGTGCCAGCAGCGCCCCGGGACAGGGTTATGGCTACACCTTC. This gives the protein CASSAPGQGYGYTF.

The V call is TRBV9, the J call TRBJ2-5; TRBD2 aligns across 11 bases. Per germline, CDR1 SGDLS and CDR2 YYNGEE. V trimming: 3 bases; J trimming: 5 bases; junction bases outside the gene matches: 9. CDR3 length: 16 residues. The CDR3 DNA is TGTGCCAGCAGCGGAGTAGCGGGGGGGCTGGGGGAGACCCAGTACTTC. Translating gives CASSGVAGGLGETQYF.

This clone was found a few times. This chain links TRBV6-1 with TRBJ1-5, with a weak D call TRBD1 (6 bases). V lost 2 bases, J lost 2 bases, and 16 bases lay in between. Germline loops: CDR1 MNHNS, CDR2 SASEGT. The CDR3 is 17 residues long. CDR3 nucleotide sequence: TGTGCCAGCAGTGAATTGATCTGGGGGCAGGGCAATCAGCCCCAGCATTTT. Translating gives CASSELIWGQGNQPQHF.

The chain combines TRBV19 with TRBJ2-7, with D perhaps TRBD1 (6 bases). V dropped 6 bases and J dropped 2 bases, with 14 bases sitting between them. The CDR3 length is 14 residues. Germline assignment: CDR1 LNHDA and CDR2 SQIVND (reference sequence). DNA of the CDR3: TGTGCCAGTAGCTCCCAGGGGCCGACCTACGAGCAGTACTTC. It encodes CASSSQGPTYEQYF.

This clone came up once. CDR3 bases: TGTGCCAGTAGTATCAGGGACAATGAGCAGTTCTTC. This translates into CASSIRDNEQFF. The rearrangement uses TRBV19 and TRBJ2-1; possible D gene TRBD1, 5 bases. Trimming stripped 3 bases from V and 5 bases from J, with 5 bases between. Germline CDR1 reads LNHDA; CDR2 reads SQIVND (reference sequence). This CDR3 region has 12 residues.

The V call is TRBV6-5, the J call TRBJ2-7, with TRBD1 as a possible D gene (6 bases). This CDR3 spans 15 amino acids. The ends were cut back, 5 bases at V and 2 bases at J, with 16 bases in the middle. The germline V gene encodes CDR1 MNHEY and CDR2 SVGAGI. For the CDR3, the DNA is TGTGCCAGCAGTCCCCACTCGACAGGTCCCTACGAGCAGTACTTC. It codes for CASSPHSTGPYEQYF.

V gene TRBV7-2 combines with J gene TRBJ1-2; 9 bases fit TRBD1. V was pared by 2 bases and J by 8 bases, with 3 bases of the junction left unmatched. This CDR3 region has 13 residues. CDR1 is SGHTA and CDR2 is FQGNSA in the germline V gene. The CDR3 nucleotides are TGTGCCAGCAGCTTACCGGGACAGGGAGGCTACACCTTC. Protein sequence: CASSLPGQGGYTF.

This chain links TRBV7-2 with TRBJ2-5, with 7 bases aligning to TRBD1. This CDR3 has 14 residues. Germline V lookup: CDR1 SGHTA, CDR2 FQGNSA. Trimming took 4 bases from V and 3 from J; bases not matched to a gene: 5. CDR3 sequence (DNA): TGTGCCAGCAGCTCGGGACAGAAGAAAGAGACCCAGTACTTC. Translation: CASSSGQKKETQYF.

This clone is a singleton in its sample. The chain couples TRBV4-3 to TRBJ2-6, with D possibly being TRBD1 (6 bases). Germline values: CDR1 LGHNA, CDR2 YSLEER. Trimming took 1 base from V and 0 from J, leaving 13 bases between them. The CDR3 extends over 18 amino acids. DNA for the CDR3: TGCGCCAGCAGCCAAGGACCAGGACAGCGCTCTGGGGCCAACGTCCTGACTTTC. This encodes CASSQGPGQRSGANVLTF.

The chain links TRBV30 to TRBJ2-2; 9 bases fit TRBD2. The J segment lost 6 bases and the V segment lost 3 bases, leaving 11 bases of the junction unmatched. Germline values: CDR1 GTSNPN, CDR2 SVGIG (reference sequence). The CDR3 runs 16 residues. The CDR3 region is CAWSVWRTSVSGELFF. The CDR3 DNA reads TGTGCCTGGAGCGTCTGGCGGACTAGCGTTTCCGGGGAGCTGTTTTTT.

J is TRBJ2-1 and V is TRBV7-9, with 12 bases that match TRBD2. Germline assignment: CDR1 SEHNR and CDR2 FQNEAQ (reference sequence). CDR3 length equals 17 residues. V dropped 4 bases and J dropped 5; count of bases not matched to a gene: 9. In DNA, the CDR3 is TGTGCCAGCAGCTGGGTTAGGAGACTAGCGGGGGACAATGAGCAGTTCTTC. This sequence encodes CASSWVRRLAGDNEQFF.

The CDR3 DNA is TGTGCCAGCAGCCCGGGTCCCTTTAGCAATCAGCCCCAGCATTTT. Protein sequence: CASSPGPFSNQPQHF. The chain carries TRBV2 and TRBJ1-5; D uncertain. The CDR3 runs to 15 residues. The germline V gene encodes CDR1 SNHLY and CDR2 FYNNEI. V shed 6 bases and J shed 0 bases, with 12 bases lying between them.

There are a few counts of this clone. The chain links TRBV7-6 to TRBJ2-7; weak D call: TRBD1 (6 bases). This CDR3 region has 14 residues. V was pared by 1 base and J by 3 bases, with 10 bases between. Germline V gene lookup returns CDR1 SGHVS and CDR2 FNYEAQ. CDR3 protein: CASSLVQGSYEQYF. The CDR3 DNA follows: TGTGCCAGCAGCTTAGTACAGGGTAGCTACGAGCAGTACTTC. Together with reference TRBV7-6 and TRBJ2-7, the CDR3 gives the full variable domain: GAGVSQSPRYKVTKRGQDVALRCDPISGHVSLYWYRQALGQGPEFLTYFNYEAQQDKSGLPNDRFSAERPEGSISTLTIQRTEQRDSAMYRCASSLVQGSYEQYFGPGTRLTVT.

The gene calls are TRBV5-4 and TRBJ1-1; maybe TRBD1 (5 bases). Germline CDR1 and CDR2: SGHNT and YYREEE (reference sequence). CDR3 length equals 14 residues. Trimming pared 0 bases from V and 7 bases from J, leaving 13 bases between. The CDR3 DNA reads TGTGCCAGCAGCTTGGGGACCCCAGGGCGTGAAGCTTTCTTT. This translates into CASSLGTPGREAFF. The full variable domain, its missing parts supplied by reference TRBV5-4 and TRBJ1-1, is ETGVTQSPTHLIKTRGQQVTLRCSSQSGHNTVSWYQQALGQGPQFIFQYYREEENGRGNFPPRFSGLQFPNYSSELNVNALELDDSALYLCASSLGTPGREAFFGQGTRLTVV.